This is a list of T cell receptor beta chains from one sample in a study of shared clonotypes between healthy human individuals. Repertoires were generated with immunoSEQ multiplex PCR, while TCRdb's copy carries only in-frame clones and drops some. The table includes 2 million to 2.5 million clones, 80% to 95% detected once. The sample taken for sequencing was naive CD4+ T cells from PBMCs. These receptors all come from a man aged 18 to 30 in good health. Some clones in this sample may be carry-over from other donors' samples. CDR3s include the opening cysteine and the closing phenylalanine or tryptophan. A D gene is named only where the DNA matches it firmly. Size values are once, few and many counts, or a class for expanded clones, and some rows have none.

j_call | v_call | clone_size | d_call | cdr3_nt | cdr3_aa
TRBJ2-1 | TRBV5-1 | - | - | TGCGCCAGCAGCGAGGGAGACTACTCCTACAATGAGCAGTTCTTC | CASSEGDYSYNEQFF
TRBJ2-7 | TRBV6-1 | - | TRBD2 | TGTGCCAGCATTTCTTCCCGGGGGGGGACCTACGAGCAGTACTTC | CASISSRGGTYEQYF
TRBJ1-3 | TRBV19 | - | - | TGTGCCAGTAGTACGCACAGAGACCTCTCTGGAAACACCATATATTTT | CASSTHRDLSGNTIYF
TRBJ1-2 | TRBV28 | - | TRBD1 | TGTGCCAGCAGTTTAGGGACAGGGCTTTATGGCTACACCTTC | CASSLGTGLYGYTF
TRBJ2-3 | TRBV6-1 | - | - | TGTGCCAGCAGTAGGCTCACCAGCAGGGATACGCAGTATTTT | CASSRLTSRDTQYF
TRBJ1-3 | TRBV28 | - | - | TGTGCCAGCAGCCCCCTAGTCCCCTCTGGAAACACCATATATTTT | CASSPLVPSGNTIYF
TRBJ2-5 | TRBV7-2 | - | - | TGTGCCAGCAGCTCTCGGTGGGGGGCTGGAGAGACCCAGTACTTC | CASSSRWGAGETQYF
TRBJ2-5 | TRBV5-1 | - | TRBD2 | TGCGCCAGCAGCTTCGGGACTAGCGGTAAAGAGACCCAGTACTTC | CASSFGTSGKETQYF
TRBJ2-1 | TRBV19 | - | - | TGTGCCAGTAGTTTGACAGGGACTTCCTACAATGAGCAGTTCTTC | CASSLTGTSYNEQFF
TRBJ2-3 | TRBV29-1 | - | - | TGCAGCGTTGATCCTGGCACAGATACGCAGTATTTT | CSVDPGTDTQYF
TRBJ2-7 | TRBV19 | - | TRBD2 | TGTGCCAGTAGACGTAGCGGGACGTACGAGCAGTACTTC | CASRRSGTYEQYF
TRBJ1-4 | TRBV30 | - | - | TGTGCCTGGAGGTGGGGGCCGAATAATGAAAAACTGTTTTTT | CAWRWGPNNEKLFF
TRBJ2-7 | TRBV27 | - | TRBD2 | TGTGCCAGCAGTTCTGGGCTAGCGGTGCCCTACGAGCAGTACTTC | CASSSGLAVPYEQYF
TRBJ2-7 | TRBV5-4 | - | TRBD1 | TGTGCCAGCAGCTCAATAAACAGGGGGCCTAGCTCCTACGAGCAGTACTTC | CASSSINRGPSSYEQYF
TRBJ2-1 | TRBV18 | once | - | TGTGCCAGCTCACCGAAAAGCCGAGGGTACAATGAGCAGTTCTTC | CASSPKSRGYNEQFF
TRBJ1-5 | TRBV30 | - | TRBD1 | TGTGCCTGGAGTAGGACAGGGTCCAGGCAGCCCCAGCATTTT | CAWSRTGSRQPQHF
TRBJ2-7 | TRBV4-1 | - | - | TGCGCCAGCAGCCATCAAGTGCCCCCTCGAAGGTCCGAGCAGTACTTC | CASSHQVPPRRSEQYF
TRBJ1-5 | TRBV27 | - | - | TGTGCCAGCCGGACCGGCAATCAGCCCCAGCATTTT | CASRTGNQPQHF
TRBJ2-3 | TRBV28 | - | - | TGTGCCAGCAGCCCGGGTGGCCCAGATACGCAGTATTTT | CASSPGGPDTQYF
TRBJ1-1 | TRBV11-2 | - | - | TGTGCCAGCAGCTCCAGTTTCCTGAACACTGAAGCTTTCTTT | CASSSSFLNTEAFF
TRBJ1-1 | TRBV18 | - | TRBD1 | TGTGCCAGCTCACCACCTAACAGGGGGAACACTGAAGCTTTCTTT | CASSPPNRGNTEAFF
TRBJ2-2 | TRBV5-1 | - | - | TGCGCCAGCAGCTTGGCCGCGACTCGCCCCGGGGAGCTGTTTTTT | CASSLAATRPGELFF
TRBJ2-1 | TRBV9 | once | - | TGTGCCAGCAGCCCTATGAGGGGTGGCTTCAATGAGCAGTTCTTC | CASSPMRGGFNEQFF
TRBJ2-3 | TRBV7-2 | - | - | TGTGCCAGCAGCTCAAACGGGCGTACGCAGTATTTT | CASSSNGRTQYF
TRBJ1-4 | TRBV4-3 | - | TRBD1 | TGCGCCAGCAGCCCGCTACAGGGGGCGGGGGGGAAACTGTTTTTT | CASSPLQGAGGKLFF
TRBJ2-7 | TRBV4-1 | - | - | TGCGCCAGCAGCCAAACCCGGAGATTACAGGGAAGCTCCTACGAGCAGTACTTC | CASSQTRRLQGSSYEQYF
TRBJ2-3 | TRBV5-1 | - | TRBD2 | TGCGCCAGCAGTTTCGGGGGACTAGCGGGAGGATCAGCACCGCGGTATTTT | CASSFGGLAGGSAPRYF
TRBJ2-2 | TRBV7-3 | - | TRBD2 | TGTGCCAGCAGCTCCCCAGCGGGAGGAGCAACCGGGGAGCTGTTTTTT | CASSSPAGGATGELFF
TRBJ2-7 | TRBV5-1 | - | TRBD2 | TGCGCCAGCAGCTGGACTAGCGACGGCTACGAGCAGTACTTC | CASSWTSDGYEQYF
TRBJ2-5 | TRBV7-2 | - | - | TGTGCCAGCAGCCCACGAGGACGCGGAGGGCCTAAACAAGAGACCCAGTACTTC | CASSPRGRGGPKQETQYF
TRBJ2-1 | TRBV2 | - | - | TGTGCCAGCAGTGAGCTAAGATCCTACAATGAGCAGTTCTTC | CASSELRSYNEQFF
TRBJ1-5 | TRBV28 | - | - | TGTGCCAGCAGTACACCGGGACTGGGCAATCAGCCCCAGCATTTT | CASSTPGLGNQPQHF